This TCR beta chain was captured by sequencing in a study of siplizumab effects on memory and regulatory T cells. Study-level findings and limits: Roughly 80-96% of proliferating CD4+ or CD8+ clones lacked an assignable naive or memory phenotype. Contribution to the alloresponse seemed major for naive T cells, which also seemed more diverse than memory cells.

Comments on this clone: Its target is not known.

TCR templates numbering approximately 94,000 were assayed per sample. TCRdb's copy holds only in-frame clones and misses some; the assay was immunoSEQ multiplex PCR. The table lists roughly 100,000 clones, around 90% of them singletons. CDR3 size: 16 residues. In germline, CDR1 is LNHDA, CDR2 SQIVND (reference sequence). Trimming shortened V by 2 bases and J by 6 bases, and 16 bases separated the two germline ends. Sequenced sample: CD4+ T cells sorted from blood. V usage is TRBV19 and J usage is TRBJ2-2, with D uncertain. This TCR derives from a human donor in good health. CDR3 nucleotides: TGTGCCAGTAGTATATCCGCGAGGACCTATTCCGGGGAGCTGTTTTTT. Translated: CASSISARTYSGELFF.